Presented here are 19 T cell receptor beta chains from one specimen sequenced in a study of Ad26.COV2.S vaccination and SARS-CoV-2 variants. TCRdb's copy holds only in-frame clones and misses some; the assay was immunoSEQ multiplex PCR. The sample has about 460,000 clones, nearly 90% seen once. Described treatment: some 19 received Ad26.COV2.S at low or high dose, single or two shots; roughly five received placebo; per-sample allocation not given. Samples were taken on day 63 after the first vaccine or placebo injection. The specimen comprised peripheral blood, sampled in a trial of Ad26.COV2.S vaccine versus placebo. The receptors derive from a person aged 18-60 years who received the Ad26.COV2.S COVID-19 vaccine or a placebo.

This clone was seen just once. The gene calls are TRBV10-3 and TRBJ2-5; weak D call: TRBD1 (6 bases). This CDR3 has 14 amino acids. The V and J ends lost 2 bases and 5 bases respectively, with 12 bases between them. Germline V lookup: CDR1 ENHRY, CDR2 SYGVKD. CDR3 amino acids: CAISEVPGDETQYF. Written as DNA, the CDR3 is TGTGCCATCAGTGAGGTCCCAGGGGACGAGACCCAGTACTTC.

This clone has a single count. The gene calls are TRBV4-1 and TRBJ2-3; D may be TRBD1 or TRBD2 (6 bases each). There are 16 residues in the CDR3. Germline V gene lookup returns CDR1 MGHRA and CDR2 YSYEKL. Trimming left V 3 bases short and J 6 bases short, with 19 bases between. Here the CDR3 reads CASSHPLEGGRDTQYF. In DNA, the CDR3 is TGCGCCAGCAGCCACCCTCTAGAGGGGGGCCGGGATACGCAGTATTTT.

V and J are TRBV7-2 and TRBJ1-1; D is uncertain. Per germline, CDR1 SGHTA and CDR2 FQGNSA. The CDR3 runs to 13 residues. The V end was cut by 5 bases, the J end by 7 bases, with 14 bases between. CDR3 sequence (DNA): TGTGCCAGCAGCCCGGACGGAAAAAATGAAGCTTTCTTT. Its protein is CASSPDGKNEAFF.

The chain employs TRBV27 and TRBJ2-6; D remains unclear. With 6 bases removed from V and 0 bases from J, the gap between germline ends came to 15 bases. Germline V gene lookup returns CDR1 MNHEY and CDR2 SMNVEV (reference sequence). This CDR3 has 17 amino acids. CDR3 sequence reads: CASSTRAGPSGANVLTF. Here the CDR3 DNA reads TGTGCCAGCAGCACCCGGGCAGGACCCTCTGGGGCCAACGTCCTGACTTTC.

The chain joins TRBV4-3 to TRBJ2-2; TRBD1 aligns across 8 bases. V gave up 2 bases and J gave up 4 bases; unmatched junction bases: 9. Per germline, CDR1 LGHNA and CDR2 YSLEER. CDR3 size: 17 residues. The CDR3 loop reads CASSQQHRGTGTGELFF. In DNA, the CDR3 is TGCGCCAGCAGCCAACAGCACAGGGGGACGGGCACCGGGGAGCTGTTTTTT.

The DNA of the CDR3 is TGTGCCAGCACACGGGACAGGGTTGCATCTAGCAATCAGCCCCAGCATTTT. Its protein is CASTRDRVASSNQPQHF. This chain uses TRBV18 with TRBJ1-5; 9 positions agree with TRBD1. The germline gives CDR1 KGHSH, CDR2 LQKENI. The CDR3 has 17 residues. The trim removed 8 bases at V and 0 bases at J, leaving 11 bases unmatched.

The chain joins TRBV5-1 to TRBJ2-3; the D gene is possibly TRBD1 (6 bases). The germline V gene encodes CDR1 SGHRS and CDR2 YFSETQ. CDR3 length: 14 residues. V lost 1 base to trimming and J lost 5 bases, with 11 bases between them. The CDR3 reads CASSLTGFGDTQYF. CDR3 sequence (DNA): TGCGCCAGCAGCTTGACAGGGTTCGGAGATACGCAGTATTTT.

The chain is built from TRBV18 and TRBJ2-3; 13 bases map to TRBD2. V shed 6 bases, J shed 9 bases, and the junction held 6 bases outside the gene matches. This CDR3 region has 14 residues. From germline, CDR1 is KGHSH and CDR2 LQKENI. The CDR3 region has the DNA TGTGCCAGCTCGTCCGGGACTAGCGGGAAGACGCAGTATTTT. It encodes CASSSGTSGKTQYF.

The V and J genes are TRBV25-1 and TRBJ2-5; 11 nucleotides line up with TRBD2. The length of the CDR3 is 14 residues. Trimming cost V 6 bases and J 7 bases; bases outside gene matches: 7. Germline-derived CDR1 and CDR2 are MGHDK and SYGVNS. The CDR3 DNA sequence: TGTGCCAGCAGACTAGCGGGGGCCAGCGGGACCCAGTACTTC. Protein product: CASRLAGASGTQYF.

J is TRBJ1-2 and V is TRBV27; D is uncertain. The CDR3 loop spans 14 amino acids. V was cut by 3 bases and J by 8 bases, with 16 bases left in between. Per germline, CDR1 MNHEY and CDR2 SMNVEV (reference sequence). The CDR3 region is CASSFSPGSRGYTF. CDR3 nucleotides: TGTGCCAGCAGTTTTTCACCTGGCTCCCGCGGCTACACCTTC.

The J gene is TRBJ1-2, the V gene TRBV6-5, with D uncertain. CDR3 length: 11 amino acids. CDR1 MNHEY and CDR2 SVGAGI come from the germline V gene. Trimming left V 5 bases short and J 8 bases short, with 9 bases between. CDR3 region: CASSPGKGYTF. CDR3 coding DNA: TGTGCCAGCAGTCCCGGGAAAGGCTACACCTTC.

This rearrangement joins TRBV19 to TRBJ2-7; D gene ambiguous. The CDR3 runs to 13 residues. Trimming stripped 3 bases from V and 3 bases from J, with 9 bases between. Germline loops: CDR1 LNHDA, CDR2 SQIVND (reference sequence). The CDR3 region is CASSIGANYEQYF. The CDR3 region has the DNA TGTGCCAGTAGTATCGGAGCCAACTACGAGCAGTACTTC.

The chain employs TRBV4-1 and TRBJ1-1; no clear D gene. The CDR3 sequence is 16 residues long. Germline CDR1 and CDR2: MGHRA and YSYEKL. The V gene lost 4 bases and the J gene lost 1 base, with 16 bases spanning the gap. For the CDR3, the DNA is TGCGCCAGCAGCCGTGGATCCAGCCCTCAGAACACTGAAGCTTTCTTT. Its translation is CASSRGSSPQNTEAFF.

The chain carries TRBV5-8 and TRBJ2-2; 7 bases are a match to TRBD1. Germline trimming cut 5 bases from V and 1 base from J; bases unmatched to any gene: 5. Per the germline V gene, CDR1 is SGHTS and CDR2 is YDEGEE. This CDR3 is built from 15 residues. The CDR3 is CASSSWTGNTGELFF. CDR3 coding DNA: TGTGCCAGCAGTAGTTGGACAGGGAACACCGGGGAGCTGTTTTTT.

This sequence joins TRBV5-1 and TRBJ2-1; possibly TRBD1 or TRBD2 for D (6 bases each). Germline values: CDR1 SGHRS, CDR2 YFSETQ. The V end was cut by 4 bases, the J end by 4 bases, with 18 bases between. The CDR3 covers 16 residues. CDR3 in amino acids: CASSRLGGGRYNEQFF. The CDR3 coding sequence is TGCGCCAGCAGCCGACTCGGTGGGGGGCGGTACAATGAGCAGTTCTTC.

The chain recombines TRBV10-3 with TRBJ2-7; 10 bases are shared with TRBD2. CDR1 ENHRY and CDR2 SYGVKD come from the germline V gene. V shed 2 bases, J shed 1 base, and the junction held 2 bases outside the gene matches. The CDR3 is 15 residues long. This CDR3 is CAISEGLAVSYEQYF. In DNA form, the CDR3 reads TGTGCCATCAGTGAGGGACTAGCGGTGTCCTACGAGCAGTACTTC.

The chain couples TRBV28 to TRBJ2-1; TRBD2 is a possible D gene (6 bases). Germline CDR1 is MDHEN and CDR2 is SYDVKM. V lost 2 bases and J 9 bases, leaving 8 bases between the germline ends. CDR3 length: 12 residues. The CDR3 DNA reads TGTGCCAGCAGTTTACTCGGGGGTGAGCAGTTCTTC. Protein: CASSLLGGEQFF. Full variable domain (rest looked up from reference TRBV28 and TRBJ2-1): DVKVTQSSRYLVKRTGEKVFLECVQDMDHENMFWYRQDPGLGLRLIYFSYDVKMKEKGDIPEGYSVSREKKERFSLILESASTNQTSMYLCASSLLGGEQFFGPGTRLTVL.

The chain carries TRBV11-3 and TRBJ2-1; tentative D call: TRBD1 (6 bases). Germline-derived CDR1 and CDR2 are SGHNT and YENEEA. This CDR3 contains 13 residues. Trimming took off 4 bases at V and 9 bases at J, with 13 bases between the two ends. The CDR3 region is CASSSYRDGEQFF. CDR3 DNA sequence: TGTGCCAGCAGCTCTTACAGGGACGGTGAGCAGTTCTTC.

The rearrangement uses TRBV5-1 and TRBJ1-5, with TRBD1 as a possible D gene (6 bases). This CDR3 has 13 amino acids. The V and J ends lost 1 base and 6 bases respectively, with 8 bases between them. Germline loops: CDR1 SGHRS, CDR2 YFSETQ. The CDR3 loop is CASSLTGFQPQHF. CDR3 sequence (DNA): TGCGCCAGCAGCTTGACAGGGTTTCAGCCCCAGCATTTT.